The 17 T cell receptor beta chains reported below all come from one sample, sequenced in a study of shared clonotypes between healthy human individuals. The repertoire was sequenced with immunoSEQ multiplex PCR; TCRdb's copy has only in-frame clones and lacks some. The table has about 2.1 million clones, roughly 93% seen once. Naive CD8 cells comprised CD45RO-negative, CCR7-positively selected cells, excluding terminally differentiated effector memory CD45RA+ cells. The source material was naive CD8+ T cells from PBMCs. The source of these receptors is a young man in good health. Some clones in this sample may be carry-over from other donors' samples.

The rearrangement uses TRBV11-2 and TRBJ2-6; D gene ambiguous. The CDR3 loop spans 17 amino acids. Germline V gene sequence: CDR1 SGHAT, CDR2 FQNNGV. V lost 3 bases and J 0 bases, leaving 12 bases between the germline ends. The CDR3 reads CASSFFQQSSGANVLTF. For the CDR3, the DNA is TGTGCCAGCAGCTTTTTTCAACAGAGCTCTGGGGCCAACGTCCTGACTTTC.

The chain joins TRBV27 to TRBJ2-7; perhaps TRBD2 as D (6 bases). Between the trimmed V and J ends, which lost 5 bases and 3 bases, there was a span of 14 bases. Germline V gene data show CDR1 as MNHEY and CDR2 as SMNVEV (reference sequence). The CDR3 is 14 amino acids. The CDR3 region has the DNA TGTGCCAGCAGTGGATCGCGGGGACTCTACGAGCAGTACTTC. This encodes CASSGSRGLYEQYF.

The CDR3: CASSLVDTNEKLFF. The CDR3, as DNA: TGTGCCAGCAGCTTAGTGGACACCAATGAAAAACTGTTTTTT. The chain combines TRBV7-9 with TRBJ1-4, with D maybe TRBD1 (5 bases). CDR3 length: 14 residues. Germline CDR1 is SEHNR and CDR2 is FQNEAQ (reference sequence). Trimming left V 1 base short and J 5 bases short, with 8 bases between.

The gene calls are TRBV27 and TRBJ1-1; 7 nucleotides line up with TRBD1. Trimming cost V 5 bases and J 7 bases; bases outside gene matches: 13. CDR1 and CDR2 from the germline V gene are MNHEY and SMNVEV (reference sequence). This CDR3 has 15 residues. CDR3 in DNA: TGTGCCAGCAGTCCAGAAGGGACAGCCGATTTTGAAGCTTTCTTT. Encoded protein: CASSPEGTADFEAFF.

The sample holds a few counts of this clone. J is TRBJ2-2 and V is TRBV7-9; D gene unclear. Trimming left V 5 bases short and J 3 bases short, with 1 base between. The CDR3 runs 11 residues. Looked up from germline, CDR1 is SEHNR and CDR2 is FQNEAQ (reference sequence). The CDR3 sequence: CASSHTGELFF. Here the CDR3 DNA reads TGTGCCAGCAGCCACACCGGGGAGCTGTTTTTT.

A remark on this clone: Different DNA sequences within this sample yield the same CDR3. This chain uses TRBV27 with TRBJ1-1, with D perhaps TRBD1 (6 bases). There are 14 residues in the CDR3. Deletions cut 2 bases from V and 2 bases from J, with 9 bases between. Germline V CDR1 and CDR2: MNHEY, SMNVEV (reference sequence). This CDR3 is CASSLLGANTEAFF. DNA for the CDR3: TGTGCCAGCAGTTTACTGGGGGCCAACACTGAAGCTTTCTTT.

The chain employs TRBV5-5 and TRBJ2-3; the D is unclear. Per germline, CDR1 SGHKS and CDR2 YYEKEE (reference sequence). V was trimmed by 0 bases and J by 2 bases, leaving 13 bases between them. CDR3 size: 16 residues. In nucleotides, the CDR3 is TGTGCCAGCAGCTTGGGGCAGTTATACTTCACAGATACGCAGTATTTT. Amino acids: CASSLGQLYFTDTQYF.

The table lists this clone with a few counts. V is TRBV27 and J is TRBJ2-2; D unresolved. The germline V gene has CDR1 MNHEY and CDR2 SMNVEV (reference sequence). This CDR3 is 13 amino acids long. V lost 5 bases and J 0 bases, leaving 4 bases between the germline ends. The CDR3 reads CASSRSNTGELFF. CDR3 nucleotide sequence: TGTGCCAGCAGTCGGTCGAACACCGGGGAGCTGTTTTTT.

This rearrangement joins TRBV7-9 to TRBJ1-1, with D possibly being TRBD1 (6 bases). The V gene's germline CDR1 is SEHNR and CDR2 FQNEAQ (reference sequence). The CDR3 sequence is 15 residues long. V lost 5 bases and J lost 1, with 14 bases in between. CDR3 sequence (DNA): TGTGCCAGCAGCACGGACAGACCCCCGAACACTGAAGCTTTCTTT. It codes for CASSTDRPPNTEAFF.

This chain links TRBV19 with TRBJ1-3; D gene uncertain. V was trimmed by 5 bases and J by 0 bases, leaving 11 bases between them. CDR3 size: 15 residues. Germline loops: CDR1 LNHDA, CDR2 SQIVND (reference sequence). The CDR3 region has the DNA TGTGCCAGTAGTGCGGGAGGGTTCTCTGGAAACACCATATATTTT. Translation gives CASSAGGFSGNTIYF.

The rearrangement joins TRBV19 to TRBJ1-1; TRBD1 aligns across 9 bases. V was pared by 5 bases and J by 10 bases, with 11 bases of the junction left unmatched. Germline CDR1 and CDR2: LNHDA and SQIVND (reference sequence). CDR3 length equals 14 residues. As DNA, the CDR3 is TGTGCCAGTAGTTTCCGGACAGGGGTTCAAGGAGCTTTCTTT. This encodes CASSFRTGVQGAFF.

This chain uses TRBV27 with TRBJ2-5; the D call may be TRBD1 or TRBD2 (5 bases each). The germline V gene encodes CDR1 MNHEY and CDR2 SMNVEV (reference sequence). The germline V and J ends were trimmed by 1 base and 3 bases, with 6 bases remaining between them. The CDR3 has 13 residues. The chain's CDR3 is CASSLWGKETQYF. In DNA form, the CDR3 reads TGTGCCAGCAGTTTATGGGGGAAAGAGACCCAGTACTTC.

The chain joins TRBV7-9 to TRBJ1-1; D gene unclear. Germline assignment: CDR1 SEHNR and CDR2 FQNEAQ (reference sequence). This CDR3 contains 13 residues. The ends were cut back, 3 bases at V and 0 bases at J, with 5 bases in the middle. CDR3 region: CASSFRMNTEAFF. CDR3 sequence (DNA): TGTGCCAGCAGCTTTCGTATGAACACTGAAGCTTTCTTT.

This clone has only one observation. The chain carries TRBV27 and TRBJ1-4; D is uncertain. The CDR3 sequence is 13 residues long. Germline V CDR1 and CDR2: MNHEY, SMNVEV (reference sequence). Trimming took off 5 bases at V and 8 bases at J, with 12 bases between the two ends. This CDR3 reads CASSAFPGEKLFF. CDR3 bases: TGTGCCAGCAGTGCCTTTCCGGGGGAAAAACTGTTTTTT.

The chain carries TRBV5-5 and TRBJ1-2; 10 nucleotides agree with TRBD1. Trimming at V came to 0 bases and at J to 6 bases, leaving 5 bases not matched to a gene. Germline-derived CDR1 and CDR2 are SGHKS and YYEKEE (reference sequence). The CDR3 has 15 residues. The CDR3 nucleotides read TGTGCCAGCAGCTTGGTAGACAGGGGGCGGGATGGCTACACCTTC. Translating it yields CASSLVDRGRDGYTF.

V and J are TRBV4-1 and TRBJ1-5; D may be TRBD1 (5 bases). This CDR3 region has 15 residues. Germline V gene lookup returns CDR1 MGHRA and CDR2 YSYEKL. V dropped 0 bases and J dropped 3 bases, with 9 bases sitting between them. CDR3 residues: CASSQDDSINQPQHF. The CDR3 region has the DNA TGCGCCAGCAGCCAAGATGACAGCATCAATCAGCCCCAGCATTTT.

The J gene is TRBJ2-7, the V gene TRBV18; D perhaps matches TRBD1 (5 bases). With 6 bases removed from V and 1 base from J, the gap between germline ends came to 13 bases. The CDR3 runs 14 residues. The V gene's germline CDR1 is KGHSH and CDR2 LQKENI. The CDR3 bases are TGTGCCAGCTCCCCGGACAAGCGATCCTACGAGCAGTACTTC. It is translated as CASSPDKRSYEQYF.